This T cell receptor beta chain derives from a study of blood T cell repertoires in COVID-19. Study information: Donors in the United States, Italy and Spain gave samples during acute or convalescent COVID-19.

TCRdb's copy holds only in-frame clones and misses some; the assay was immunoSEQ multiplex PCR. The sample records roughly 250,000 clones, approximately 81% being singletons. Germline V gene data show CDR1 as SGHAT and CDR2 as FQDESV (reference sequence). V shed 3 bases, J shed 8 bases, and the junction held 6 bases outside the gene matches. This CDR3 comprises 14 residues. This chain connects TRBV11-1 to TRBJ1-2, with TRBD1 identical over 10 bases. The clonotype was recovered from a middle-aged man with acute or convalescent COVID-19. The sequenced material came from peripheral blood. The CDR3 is CASSFSTGGSGYTF. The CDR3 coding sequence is TGTGCCAGCAGCTTCTCGACAGGGGGCTCGGGCTACACCTTC.